This section outlines one T cell receptor (beta chain) sequence together with its context. Its matching antigen is unknown. The sample comes from a study of siplizumab effects on memory and regulatory T cells. Study outcomes and limitations: The suppressive capacity of proliferating Tregs from siplizumab cultures remained unconfirmed. A mean of about 70% of mappable alloreactive CD4+ clones were Treg-derived with siplizumab, compared with 25% to 30% in controls.

Only in-frame clones appear in the TCRdb table, and some are missing; sequencing was by immunoSEQ multiplex PCR. The data hold about 100,000 clones, with over 90% observed a single time. V lost 6 bases and J lost 6; bases outside the gene matches: 10. Germline CDR1 is SGHDT and CDR2 is YYEEEE. The CDR3 sequence is 15 residues long. Sequencing was done on a sample of non-Treg CD4+ T cells sorted from blood. The receptor was derived from a human donor in good health. The rearrangement links TRBV5-6 to TRBJ2-5; 11 bases are a match to TRBD2. The chain's CDR3 is CASKGGSSGRKTQYF. The CDR3 DNA reads TGTGCCAGCAAGGGGGGGTCTAGCGGGAGGAAGACCCAGTACTTC.